This entry lists 18 T cell receptor beta chains sequenced from one sample in a study of blood T cell repertoires in COVID-19. The data were produced by immunoSEQ multiplex PCR, yet TCRdb's version contains in-frame clones alone and is incomplete. The data hold under 200,000 clones, with about 76% observed a single time. The sequencing input was peripheral blood. The source of these receptors is a woman aged 35 to 49 with COVID-19, enrolled during active disease.

The rearrangement joins TRBV7-9 to TRBJ1-3, with D possibly matching TRBD1 (5 bases). The CDR3 runs to 15 residues. The germline V gene encodes CDR1 SEHNR and CDR2 FQNEAQ (reference sequence). Trimming stripped 5 bases from V and 0 bases from J, with 11 bases between. This CDR3 is CASSTDRASGNTIYF. DNA of the CDR3: TGTGCCAGCAGCACCGACAGAGCCTCTGGAAACACCATATATTTT.

V usage is TRBV18 and J usage is TRBJ1-2; 9 bases map to TRBD1. Per germline, CDR1 KGHSH and CDR2 LQKENI. The CDR3 covers 17 residues. V dropped 3 bases and J dropped 2; count of bases not matched to a gene: 10. The CDR3 loop is CASSPLAPGQGNYGYTF. CDR3 bases: TGTGCCAGCTCACCTCTTGCTCCGGGACAGGGAAACTATGGCTACACCTTC.

This clone was detected only a few times. This sequence joins TRBV7-2 and TRBJ1-5; 7 positions agree with TRBD1. Per the germline V gene, CDR1 is SGHTA and CDR2 is FQGNSA. V gave up 1 base and J gave up 7 bases; unmatched junction bases: 7. The CDR3 length is 15 residues. Here the CDR3 reads CASSLGQGVGQPQHF. The CDR3, as DNA: TGTGCCAGCAGCTTAGGACAGGGAGTAGGGCAGCCCCAGCATTTT.

The rearrangement links TRBV5-1 to TRBJ2-1, with a weak D call TRBD2 (5 bases). Germline CDR1 is SGHRS and CDR2 is YFSETQ. The length of the CDR3 is 13 residues. Trimming shortened V by 5 bases and J by 1 base, and 7 bases separated the two germline ends. CDR3: CASSSASYNEQFF. The CDR3 DNA sequence: TGCGCCAGCAGTAGCGCTTCCTACAATGAGCAGTTCTTC.

The J gene is TRBJ1-5, the V gene TRBV25-1, with 7 bases identical to TRBD1. Germline assignment: CDR1 MGHDK and CDR2 SYGVNS. The CDR3 spans 16 residues. The V segment lost 6 bases and the J segment 0 bases; nucleotides outside the gene matches: 8. The CDR3, as DNA: TGTGCCAGCAGACCCTTAGGGGGCGATAGCAATCAGCCCCAGCATTTT. Protein sequence: CASRPLGGDSNQPQHF.

The chain recombines TRBV19 with TRBJ2-4; TRBD1 matches 10 bases. CDR3 length: 17 amino acids. Trimming took 7 bases from V and 6 from J; bases not matched to a gene: 15. Germline lookup yields CDR1 LNHDA and CDR2 SQIVND (reference sequence). The CDR3 region has the DNA TGTGCCAGTACCCCCTCCCGACAGGGGGCTAATGGAAACATTCAGTACTTC. This codes for CASTPSRQGANGNIQYF.

The J gene is TRBJ1-4, the V gene TRBV11-2; D uncertain. The CDR3 sequence is 16 residues long. The V end lost 5 bases, the J end lost 3 bases, and 16 bases lay between the germline ends. Germline-derived CDR1 and CDR2 are SGHAT and FQNNGV. The CDR3 reads CASSKGGWHSNEKLFF. As DNA, the CDR3 is TGTGCCAGCAGCAAAGGAGGGTGGCACTCTAATGAAAAACTGTTTTTT.

In DNA form, the CDR3 reads TGTGCCAGTAGACCCCTGGCGGGGACTAGCTTCGGCGAGCAGTACTTC. As protein: CASRPLAGTSFGEQYF. The rearrangement uses TRBV19 and TRBJ2-7, with 9 bases lining up with TRBD2. This CDR3 contains 16 residues. Losses at the gene ends were 6 bases for V and 6 bases for J; bases not matched to a gene: 15. Germline loops: CDR1 LNHDA, CDR2 SQIVND (reference sequence). Full variable domain (remainder filled in from reference TRBV19 and TRBJ2-7): DGGITQSPKYLFRKEGQNVTLSCEQNLNHDAMYWYRQDPGQGLRLIYYSQIVNDFQKGDIAEGYSVSREKKESFPLTVTSAQKNPTAFYLCASRPLAGTSFGEQYFGPGTRLTVT.

This clone was detected ten times or more. This sequence joins TRBV29-1 and TRBJ1-2, with D unresolved. The CDR3 contains 12 residues. Germline V gene lookup returns CDR1 SQVTM and CDR2 ANQGSEA. V was clipped by 3 bases and J by 8 bases, with 13 bases between them. The CDR3 region is CSVDPNSGGYTF. The DNA of the CDR3 is TGCAGCGTTGATCCCAACAGTGGGGGCTACACCTTC.

This clone was counted a few times. The chain links TRBV3-1 (or the pseudogene TRBV3-2) to TRBJ1-5; D unclear. This CDR3 has 12 amino acids. Germline V gene data show CDR1 as LGHDT and CDR2 as YNNKEL (reference sequence). V shed 2 bases and J shed 6 bases, with 5 bases lying between them. The CDR3 sequence is CASSQNGQPQHF. The CDR3 DNA reads as TGTGCCAGCAGCCAAAACGGTCAGCCCCAGCATTTT.

This chain's CDR3 is CASSDPRGSAYEQYF. CDR3 nucleotides: TGCGCCAGCAGTGATCCCAGGGGGTCCGCCTACGAGCAGTACTTC. The chain is built from TRBV5-1 and TRBJ2-7; 7 nucleotides align to TRBD1. Germline CDR1 reads SGHRS; CDR2 reads YFSETQ. Unmatched junction bases numbered 10, after V lost 5 bases and J lost 2 bases. This CDR3 has 15 amino acids.

The chain employs TRBV7-9 and TRBJ2-7, with 11 bases lining up with TRBD2. The V gene end was trimmed by 6 bases and the J gene end by 3 bases; junction bases not matched to a gene: 4. This CDR3 contains 14 residues. CDR1 is SEHNR and CDR2 is FQNEAQ in the germline V gene (reference sequence). CDR3 sequence reads: CASRSTSGDYEQYF. The CDR3 region has the DNA TGTGCCAGCAGGTCGACTAGCGGGGACTACGAGCAGTACTTC.

This clone was counted only a few times. The V gene is TRBV4-2, the J gene TRBJ2-1; maybe TRBD1 (6 bases). Germline CDR1 LGHNA, CDR2 YNFKEQ. This CDR3 comprises 14 residues. Deletions cut 4 bases from V and 5 bases from J, with 12 bases between. CDR3 protein: CASSPQGRNNEQFF. In DNA form, the CDR3 reads TGTGCCAGCAGCCCACAGGGAAGGAACAATGAGCAGTTCTTC.

The V and J genes are TRBV11-2 and TRBJ2-1; D might be TRBD2 (6 bases). Trimming took off 5 bases at V and 8 bases at J, with 16 bases between the two ends. The CDR3 contains 14 residues. The germline gives CDR1 SGHAT, CDR2 FQNNGV. CDR3 nucleotides: TGTGCCAGCAGCCTCGAGCCGGGAGACTATGAGCAGTTCTTC. As protein: CASSLEPGDYEQFF.

The chain is built from TRBV7-2 and TRBJ1-5, with TRBD1 identical over 7 bases. Germline trimming cut 5 bases from V and 3 bases from J; bases unmatched to any gene: 4. Germline V gene lookup returns CDR1 SGHTA and CDR2 FQGNSA. CDR3 length: 14 residues. This CDR3 is CASSPTGANQPQHF. As DNA, the CDR3 is TGTGCCAGCAGCCCCACAGGGGCCAATCAGCCCCAGCATTTT.

The chain employs TRBV6-2 or TRBV6-3 and TRBJ2-7; weak D call: TRBD1 (7 bases). Germline lookup yields CDR1 MNHEY and CDR2 SVGEGT. Trimming removed 5 bases from V and 5 bases from J, with 16 bases in between. The length of the CDR3 is 14 residues. The CDR3 loop reads CASSLSGGPNEQYF. The CDR3 coding sequence is TGTGCCAGCAGTCTATCAGGGGGGCCCAACGAGCAGTACTTC.

The chain links TRBV3-1 (or the pseudogene TRBV3-2) to TRBJ2-3; D is perhaps TRBD1 (5 bases). The V end lost 3 bases, the J end lost 0 bases, and 13 bases lay between the germline ends. The CDR3 runs 16 residues. The V gene's germline CDR1 is LGHDT and CDR2 YNNKEL (reference sequence). CDR3 coding DNA: TGTGCCAGCAGCCAGTTAAGTACAGGCAGCACAGATACGCAGTATTTT. It specifies CASSQLSTGSTDTQYF.

J is TRBJ2-3 and V is TRBV30, with 12 bases identical to TRBD2. The V gene's germline CDR1 is GTSNPN and CDR2 SVGIG (reference sequence). Unmatched junction bases numbered 6, after V lost 8 bases and J lost 0 bases. The CDR3 has 15 amino acids. For the CDR3, the DNA is TGTGCCGGTTCGCTAGCGGGGGGGAGCACAGATACGCAGTATTTT. Translated, it gives CAGSLAGGSTDTQYF.